This T cell receptor (beta chain) was captured by sequencing in a study of blood T cell repertoires in COVID-19. This CDR3 spans 14 amino acids. Clones were read by immunoSEQ multiplex PCR, and TCRdb kept only the in-frame ones, dropping some. The sample comprises about 130,000 clones, roughly 80% of which are singletons, and 1.4% rests with the top ten. The receptor comes from a man aged 55 to 70 with acute or convalescent COVID-19. Sequencing used peripheral blood. The chain employs TRBV21-1 and TRBJ2-7; the table names TRBD1, a call not compared with the DNA. TRBV21-1 is assigned pseudogene status. The chain's CDR3 is CASSRDTSMDEQYF. DNA for the CDR3: TGTGCCAGCAGCCGGGACACCTCTATGGACGAGCAGTACTTC.